The source of this T cell receptor (beta chain) is a study of regulatory T cells in long-lasting Graves disease. This clonotype was seen repeatedly, ten times or more. Time point described: persistent/refractory GD, antithyroid drugs over 5 years with positive TRAb. Researchers made the TCR library from RNA that was extracted from PBMCs. The V and J ends lost 6 bases and 4 bases, in that order; junction bases with no gene match: 4. CDR3 length equals 13 residues. Germline V gives CDR1 SGHTA, CDR2 FQGNSA. Both iRepertoire HTBI primers and Arm-PCR of CDR3 regions were used to build the TCR beta libraries. TCRdb used MiXCR to reprocess the multiplex PCR reads, holding one entry per CDR3 protein. Altogether 300,000 to 500,000 distinct CDR3 sequences are present, around 21% being singletons, with the ten largest covering less than 25%.

This chain joins TRBV7-2 and TRBJ2-5; 8 bases align to TRBD1. This TCR came from a female donor with Graves disease. The sample consisted of peripheral blood mononuclear cells (PBMCs), taken when the disease was refractory, from a patient treated with antithyroid drugs. CDR3 sequence: CASRWTGPETQYF. In DNA, the CDR3 is TGTGCCAGCAGGTGGACAGGGCCAGAGACCCAGTACTTC. Full variable domain (outside the CDR3, taken from reference TRBV7-2 and TRBJ2-5): GAGVSQSPSNKVTEKGKDVELRCDPISGHTALYWYRQSLGQGLEFLIYFQGNSAPDKSGLPSDRFSAERTGGSVSTLTIQRTQQEDSAVYLCASRWTGPETQYFGPGTRLLVL.